This T cell receptor beta chain derives from a study of OX40 agonist ivuxolimab in advanced cancers. In the study overall: Intravenous ivuxolimab at 0.01 to 10 mg/kg was given to patients every 2 weeks. Two patients with cutaneous melanoma and one with hepatocellular carcinoma, three in total, showed partial responses.

Whole-study results and caveats: Average numbers of expanded clones were greater in CD8+ T cells than in CD4+.

To note about this clone: The antigen remains undetermined.

Sequencing used immunoSEQ multiplex PCR; TCRdb keeps in-frame clones, though not all of them. The sample records 100,000 or so clones, approximately 95% being singletons. From germline, CDR1 is SGHRS and CDR2 YFSETQ. The length of the CDR3 is 15 residues. Trimming removed 0 bases at V and 0 bases at J, with 9 bases between. Source: CD4+ or CD8+ T cells sorted from blood, taken in a trial of the OX40 agonist ivuxolimab. This receptor was taken from an adult with an advanced solid tumor such as melanoma, head and neck, liver or kidney cancer. The V call is TRBV5-1, the J call TRBJ1-2; TRBD1 might be the D (5 bases). CDR3 amino acids: CASSLAGASNYGYTF. CDR3 in DNA: TGCGCCAGCAGCTTGGCCGGGGCATCTAACTATGGCTACACCTTC.